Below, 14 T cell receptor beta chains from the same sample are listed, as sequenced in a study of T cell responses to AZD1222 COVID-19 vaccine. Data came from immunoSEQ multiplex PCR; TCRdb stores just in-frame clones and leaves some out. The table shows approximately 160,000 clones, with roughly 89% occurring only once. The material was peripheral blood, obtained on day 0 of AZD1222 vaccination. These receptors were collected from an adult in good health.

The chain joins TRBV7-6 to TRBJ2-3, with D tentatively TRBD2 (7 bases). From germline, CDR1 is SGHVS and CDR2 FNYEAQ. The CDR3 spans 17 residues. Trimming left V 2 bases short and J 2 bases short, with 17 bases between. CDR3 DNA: TGTGCCAGCAGCTTAACGTATAGGGGGAGGGCCACAGATACGCAGTATTTT. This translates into CASSLTYRGRATDTQYF.

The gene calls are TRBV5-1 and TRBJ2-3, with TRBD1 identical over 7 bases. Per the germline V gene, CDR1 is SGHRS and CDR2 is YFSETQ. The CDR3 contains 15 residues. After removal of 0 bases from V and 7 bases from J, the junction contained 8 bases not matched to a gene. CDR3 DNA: TGCGCCAGCAGCTTGGTCTACAGGGGTTCTCATACGCAGTATTTT. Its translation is CASSLVYRGSHTQYF.

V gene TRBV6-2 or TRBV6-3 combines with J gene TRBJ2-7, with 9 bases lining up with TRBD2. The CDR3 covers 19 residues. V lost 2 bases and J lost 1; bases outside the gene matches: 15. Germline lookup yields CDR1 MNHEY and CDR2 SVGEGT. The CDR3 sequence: CASSYVGGRAIEVSYEQYF. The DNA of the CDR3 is TGTGCCAGCAGTTACGTCGGCGGGAGGGCCATCGAGGTTTCCTACGAGCAGTACTTC.

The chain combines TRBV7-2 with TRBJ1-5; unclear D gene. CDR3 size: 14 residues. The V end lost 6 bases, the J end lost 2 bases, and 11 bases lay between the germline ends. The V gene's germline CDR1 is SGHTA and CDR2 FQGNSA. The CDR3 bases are TGTGCCAGCAGAGCTAGCGACGGCAATCAGCCCCAGCATTTT. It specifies CASRASDGNQPQHF.

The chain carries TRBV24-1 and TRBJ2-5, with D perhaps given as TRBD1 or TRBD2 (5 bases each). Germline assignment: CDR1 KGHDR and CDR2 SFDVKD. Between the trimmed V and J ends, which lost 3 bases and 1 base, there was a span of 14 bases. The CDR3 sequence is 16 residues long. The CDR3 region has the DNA TGTGCCACCAGTGATGTCCGGGACGGCATCCAAGAGACCCAGTACTTC. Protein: CATSDVRDGIQETQYF.

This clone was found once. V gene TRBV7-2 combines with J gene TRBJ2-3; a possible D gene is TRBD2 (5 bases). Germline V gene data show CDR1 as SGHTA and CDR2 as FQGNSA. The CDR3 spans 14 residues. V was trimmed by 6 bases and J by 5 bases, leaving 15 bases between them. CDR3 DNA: TGTGCCAGCAGTTTCGACTACTCGCAAGATACGCAGTATTTT. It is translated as CASSFDYSQDTQYF.

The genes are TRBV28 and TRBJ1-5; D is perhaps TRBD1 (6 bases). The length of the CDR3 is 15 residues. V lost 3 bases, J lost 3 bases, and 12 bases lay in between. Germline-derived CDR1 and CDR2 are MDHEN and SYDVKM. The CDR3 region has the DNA TGTGCCAGCAGTTTTCAGGGGACCCCCAATCAGCCCCAGCATTTT. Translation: CASSFQGTPNQPQHF.

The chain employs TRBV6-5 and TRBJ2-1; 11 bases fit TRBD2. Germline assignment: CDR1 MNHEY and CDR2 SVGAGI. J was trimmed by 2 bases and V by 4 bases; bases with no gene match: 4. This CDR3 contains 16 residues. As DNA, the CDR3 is TGTGCCAGCAGTTCCTTAGCGGGAGGGCCCTACAATGAGCAGTTCTTC. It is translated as CASSSLAGGPYNEQFF.

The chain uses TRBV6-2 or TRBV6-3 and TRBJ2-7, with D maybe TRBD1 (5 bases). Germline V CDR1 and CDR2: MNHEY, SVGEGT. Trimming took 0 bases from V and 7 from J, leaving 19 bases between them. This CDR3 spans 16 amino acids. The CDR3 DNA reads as TGTGCCAGCAGTTACTCGAGGACACTCAGGCGTCAGGAGCAGTACTTC. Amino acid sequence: CASSYSRTLRRQEQYF.

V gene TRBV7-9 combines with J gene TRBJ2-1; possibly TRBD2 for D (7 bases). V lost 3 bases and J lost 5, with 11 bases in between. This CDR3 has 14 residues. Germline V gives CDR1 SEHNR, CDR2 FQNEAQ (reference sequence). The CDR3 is CASSFERDNNEQFF. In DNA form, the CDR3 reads TGTGCCAGCAGCTTTGAGCGGGACAACAATGAGCAGTTCTTC.

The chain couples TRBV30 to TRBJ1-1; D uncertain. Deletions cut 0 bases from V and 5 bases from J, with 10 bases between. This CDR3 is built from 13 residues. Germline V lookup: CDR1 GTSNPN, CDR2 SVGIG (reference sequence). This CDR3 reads CAWSVGGGTEAFF. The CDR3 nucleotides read TGTGCCTGGAGTGTTGGTGGAGGGACTGAAGCTTTCTTT.

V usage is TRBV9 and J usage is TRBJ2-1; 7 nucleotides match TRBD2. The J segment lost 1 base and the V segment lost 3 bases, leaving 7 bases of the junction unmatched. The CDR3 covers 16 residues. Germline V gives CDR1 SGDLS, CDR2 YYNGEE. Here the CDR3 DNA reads TGTGCCAGCAGCGGTCGGGGGGATGGATCCTACAATGAGCAGTTCTTC. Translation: CASSGRGDGSYNEQFF. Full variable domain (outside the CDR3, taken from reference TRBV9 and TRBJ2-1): DSGVTQTPKHLITATGQRVTLRCSPRSGDLSVYWYQQSLDQGLQFLIQYYNGEERAKGNILERFSAQQFPDLHSELNLSSLELGDSALYFCASSGRGDGSYNEQFFGPGTRLTVL.

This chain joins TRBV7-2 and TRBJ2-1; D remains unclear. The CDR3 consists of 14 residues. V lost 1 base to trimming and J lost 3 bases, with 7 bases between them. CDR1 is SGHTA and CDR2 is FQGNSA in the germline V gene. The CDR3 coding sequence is TGTGCCAGCAGCTTAGTGGTGGGCTACAATGAGCAGTTCTTC. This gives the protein CASSLVVGYNEQFF. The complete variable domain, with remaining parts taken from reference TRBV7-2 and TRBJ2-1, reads GAGVSQSPSNKVTEKGKDVELRCDPISGHTALYWYRQSLGQGLEFLIYFQGNSAPDKSGLPSDRFSAERTGGSVSTLTIQRTQQEDSAVYLCASSLVVGYNEQFFGPGTRLTVL.

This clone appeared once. In nucleotides, the CDR3 is TGCGCCAGCAGCCAAGATTTTGGGGGAAACCAGCCCCAGCATTTT. It yields the protein CASSQDFGGNQPQHF. The V and J genes are TRBV4-3 and TRBJ1-5, with D perhaps TRBD1 (5 bases). The CDR3 sequence is 15 residues long. The V end lost 0 bases, the J end lost 7 bases, and 13 bases lay between the germline ends. Germline CDR1 reads LGHNA; CDR2 reads YSLEER.